What follows are 17 T cell receptor beta chains derived from one specimen sequenced in a study of OX40 agonist ivuxolimab in advanced cancers. Receptors were amplified or captured by the immunoSEQ multiplex PCR assay. In its TCRdb copy, this immuneACCESS table keeps in-frame sequences only and misses some clones. Where compared with another copy, unresolved V genes explain less than half of these, and the others have no known cause. The sample table holds around 100,000 clones, of which 85% to 95% were seen once. Clones ranked in the top ten supply 0.26% of the sample. Sequencing was performed on CD4+ or CD8+ T cells sorted from blood, taken in a trial of the OX40 agonist ivuxolimab. The receptor source for this set is an adult with an advanced solid tumor such as melanoma, head and neck, liver or kidney cancer.

The V and J genes are TRBV6-5 and TRBJ2-2; possibly TRBD2 for D (5 bases). Trimming pared 11 bases from V and 0 bases from J, leaving 7 bases between. CDR1 is MNHEY and CDR2 is SVGAGI in the germline V gene. The CDR3 extends over 12 amino acids. The CDR3 spells CAGGANTGELFF. The CDR3 region has the DNA TGTGCCGGAGGAGCGAACACCGGGGAGCTGTTTTTT.

J is TRBJ1-6 and V is TRBV2; the D is unclear. With 2 bases removed from V and 8 bases from J, the gap between germline ends came to 10 bases. The CDR3 spans 14 residues. The germline CDR1 and CDR2 sequences are SNHLY and FYNNEI. CDR3 region: CASSESGLDSPLHF. As DNA, the CDR3 is TGTGCCAGCAGTGAATCCGGGTTGGATTCACCCCTCCACTTT.

The chain uses TRBV28 and TRBJ1-5; no definite D call. Germline V gene sequence: CDR1 MDHEN, CDR2 SYDVKM. V lost 6 bases, J lost 1 base, and 10 bases lay in between. The length of the CDR3 is 14 residues. CDR3 loop: CASSARRSNQPQHF. The DNA of the CDR3 is TGTGCCAGCAGCGCTCGTAGGAGCAATCAGCCCCAGCATTTT.

The chain couples TRBV13 to TRBJ2-7, with D unresolved. Between the trimmed V and J ends, which lost 0 bases and 0 bases, there was a span of 12 bases. The CDR3 is 16 amino acids. The germline V gene has CDR1 PRHDT and CDR2 FYEKMQ (reference sequence). Here the CDR3 DNA reads TGTGCCAGCAGCTTAGGTCTGTATCCCCCCTCCTACGAGCAGTACTTC. It yields the protein CASSLGLYPPSYEQYF. Complete variable domain (other parts from reference TRBV13 and TRBJ2-7): AAGVIQSPRHLIKEKRETATLKCYPIPRHDTVYWYQQGPGQDPQFLISFYEKMQSDKGSIPDRFSAQQFSDYHSELNMSSLELGDSALYFCASSLGLYPPSYEQYFGPGTRLTVT.

V is TRBV7-3 and J is TRBJ2-1, with 7 bases that match TRBD2. The CDR3 runs to 15 residues. Trimming at V came to 5 bases and at J to 4 bases, leaving 8 bases not matched to a gene. Per the germline V gene, CDR1 is SGHTA and CDR2 is FQGTGA. The CDR3 here is CASSRTSESYNEQFF. DNA of the CDR3: TGTGCCAGCAGCCGAACTAGCGAGTCATACAATGAGCAGTTCTTC.

V usage is TRBV30 and J usage is TRBJ1-2; tentative D call: TRBD1 (5 bases). Germline CDR1 reads GTSNPN; CDR2 reads SVGIG (reference sequence). CDR3 length equals 15 residues. V was cut by 2 bases and J by 0 bases, with 13 bases left in between. CDR3 nucleotides: TGTGCCTGGAGTATAACAGGTCCGGCTAACTATGGCTACACCTTC. Translating it yields CAWSITGPANYGYTF.

The V and J genes are TRBV28 and TRBJ1-1, with 9 bases aligning to TRBD1. CDR3 length: 16 amino acids. The V and J ends lost 4 bases and 5 bases, in that order; junction bases with no gene match: 11. Germline V gives CDR1 MDHEN, CDR2 SYDVKM. CDR3 protein: CASSSQQGAPGTEAFF. The CDR3 DNA reads as TGTGCCAGCAGTTCCCAACAGGGGGCGCCGGGGACTGAAGCTTTCTTT.

The rearrangement uses TRBV9 and TRBJ2-1, with 13 bases fitting TRBD2. J lost 9 bases, V lost 3 bases, and 6 bases had no gene match. The CDR3 is 15 amino acids. In germline, CDR1 is SGDLS, CDR2 YYNGEE. The CDR3 protein is CASSGLAGGRGEQFF. The CDR3 nucleotides are TGTGCCAGCAGCGGACTAGCGGGGGGCCGGGGTGAGCAGTTCTTC.

At least ten counts were recorded for this clone. The sample has other DNA sequences that encode this CDR3 too. V is TRBV4-1 and J is TRBJ2-1; possibly TRBD2 for D (5 bases). The CDR3 totals 17 residues. V lost 1 base, J lost 1 base, and 14 bases lay in between. Germline V CDR1 and CDR2: MGHRA, YSYEKL. The CDR3 region is CASSQVRLTRSYNEQFF. Here the CDR3 DNA reads TGCGCCAGCAGCCAAGTCAGATTAACTAGATCCTACAATGAGCAGTTCTTC.

This clone was counted a single time. This chain links TRBV10-1 with TRBJ1-1; 7 bases agree with TRBD1. Germline V gives CDR1 WNHNN, CDR2 SYGVQD (reference sequence). This CDR3 has 15 residues. V shed 7 bases, J shed 3 bases, and the junction held 11 bases outside the gene matches. Here the CDR3 DNA reads TGCGCCAGCACGCCCACTGAACAGGGGCACACTGAAGCTTTCTTT. Translated, it gives CASTPTEQGHTEAFF.

This rearrangement joins TRBV6-5 to TRBJ1-5; D not resolved. CDR1 is MNHEY, CDR2 SVGAGI, per germline. V was cut by 8 bases and J by 3 bases, with 11 bases left in between. This CDR3 is 13 amino acids long. Here the CDR3 DNA reads TGTGCCAGCGCTAAGACGAACAATCAGCCCCAGCATTTT. This encodes CASAKTNNQPQHF.

This chain joins TRBV28 and TRBJ1-5, with D possibly matching TRBD1 (5 bases). The germline gives CDR1 MDHEN, CDR2 SYDVKM. V gave up 6 bases and J gave up 3 bases, with 12 bases separating them. The CDR3 is 14 residues long. This chain's CDR3 is CASSRRQHNQPQHF. The CDR3 region has the DNA TGTGCCAGCAGCCGCAGACAGCACAATCAGCCCCAGCATTTT.

The chain links TRBV19 to TRBJ2-6; unclear D gene. CDR3 length equals 14 residues. Per germline, CDR1 LNHDA and CDR2 SQIVND (reference sequence). Trimming took off 3 bases at V and 0 bases at J, with 3 bases between the two ends. The CDR3 here is CASSILSGANVLTF. The CDR3 DNA sequence: TGTGCCAGTAGTATCCTCTCTGGGGCCAACGTCCTGACTTTC. The full variable domain, with the rest looked up from reference TRBV19 and TRBJ2-6, is DGGITQSPKYLFRKEGQNVTLSCEQNLNHDAMYWYRQDPGQGLRLIYYSQIVNDFQKGDIAEGYSVSREKKESFPLTVTSAQKNPTAFYLCASSILSGANVLTFGAGSRLTVL.

This clone has only a few counts. The J gene is TRBJ1-6, the V gene TRBV2, with TRBD1 matching over 7 bases. The CDR3 covers 15 residues. Germline CDR1 and CDR2: SNHLY and FYNNEI. Germline trimming cut 9 bases from V and 7 bases from J; bases unmatched to any gene: 12. The CDR3 reads CASSPQGGKNSPLHF. The CDR3 DNA sequence: TGTGCCAGTTCCCCGCAGGGGGGTAAGAATTCACCCCTCCACTTT. The full variable domain, completed using reference TRBV2 and TRBJ1-6, is EPEVTQTPSHQVTQMGQEVILRCVPISNHLYFYWYRQILGQKVEFLVSFYNNEISEKSEIFDDQFSVERPDGSNFTLKIRSTKLEDSAMYFCASSPQGGKNSPLHFGNGTRLTVT.

V and J are TRBV28 and TRBJ1-2, with D maybe TRBD1 (6 bases). This CDR3 spans 13 amino acids. Germline V gene data show CDR1 as MDHEN and CDR2 as SYDVKM. Trimming cost V 10 bases and J 0 bases, with 12 bases left between them. DNA for the CDR3: TGTGCCATCACAGGGACCTCTAACTATGGCTACACCTTC. Translating gives CAITGTSNYGYTF.

This clone has just one count. The chain couples TRBV2 to TRBJ1-5; 10 bases map to TRBD1. The CDR3 loop spans 14 amino acids. Germline lookup yields CDR1 SNHLY and CDR2 FYNNEI. V shed 6 bases, J shed 2 bases, and the junction held 1 base outside the gene matches. The CDR3 protein is CASSGTGGNQPQHF. The CDR3 bases are TGTGCCAGCAGCGGGACAGGGGGCAATCAGCCCCAGCATTTT.

In its sample, this clone was seen a few times. This chain joins TRBV19 and TRBJ2-4, with D perhaps TRBD1 (5 bases). V lost 4 bases and J lost 9, with 19 bases in between. CDR1 and CDR2 (germline): LNHDA, SQIVND (reference sequence). This CDR3 comprises 15 residues. Here the CDR3 reads CASSKMTDLKSIQYF. In nucleotides, the CDR3 is TGTGCCAGTAGTAAAATGACAGACCTAAAGTCCATTCAGTACTTC. The variable domain in full, completed from reference TRBV19 and TRBJ2-4, reads DGGITQSPKYLFRKEGQNVTLSCEQNLNHDAMYWYRQDPGQGLRLIYYSQIVNDFQKGDIAEGYSVSREKKESFPLTVTSAQKNPTAFYLCASSKMTDLKSIQYFGAGTRLSVL.